This T cell receptor beta chain was sequenced in a study of early T cells in non-severe SARS-CoV-2 infection. The length of the CDR3 is 15 residues. The germline V gene has CDR1 MGHRA and CDR2 YSYEKL. Trimming stripped 4 bases from V and 1 base from J, with 13 bases between. MiXCR, run by TCRdb on the 5' RACE reads, gives a single entry per CDR3 protein. Among roughly 46,000 distinct CDR3 sequences listed, roughly 9.4% were seen once. This clonotype was recorded a few times. This receptor was identified in an adult who was a healthcare worker with PCR-confirmed SARS-CoV-2 infection or an uninfected control (not recorded which). The chain carries TRBV4-1 and TRBJ1-2, with D tentatively TRBD1 (6 bases). Sequenced here: whole blood, sampled at baseline. The CDR3 reads CASSLGGIVNYGYTF. In DNA form, the CDR3 reads TGCGCCAGCAGCCTAGGGGGAATTGTTAACTATGGCTACACCTTC.